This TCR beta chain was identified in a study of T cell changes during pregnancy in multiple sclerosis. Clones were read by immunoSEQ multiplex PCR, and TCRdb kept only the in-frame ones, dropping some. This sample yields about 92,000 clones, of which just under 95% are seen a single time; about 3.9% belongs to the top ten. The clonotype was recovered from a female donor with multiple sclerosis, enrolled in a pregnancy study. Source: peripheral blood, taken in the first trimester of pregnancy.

In DNA form, the CDR3 reads TGTGCCAGCGGGGGCTTAGGGGAGACCCAGTACTTC. Amino acids: CASGGLGETQYF. This sequence joins TRBV6-5 and TRBJ2-5, with D perhaps matching TRBD1 (6 bases). Germline CDR1 is MNHEY and CDR2 is SVGAGI. V dropped 8 bases and J dropped 5 bases, with 12 bases sitting between them. There are 12 residues in the CDR3.